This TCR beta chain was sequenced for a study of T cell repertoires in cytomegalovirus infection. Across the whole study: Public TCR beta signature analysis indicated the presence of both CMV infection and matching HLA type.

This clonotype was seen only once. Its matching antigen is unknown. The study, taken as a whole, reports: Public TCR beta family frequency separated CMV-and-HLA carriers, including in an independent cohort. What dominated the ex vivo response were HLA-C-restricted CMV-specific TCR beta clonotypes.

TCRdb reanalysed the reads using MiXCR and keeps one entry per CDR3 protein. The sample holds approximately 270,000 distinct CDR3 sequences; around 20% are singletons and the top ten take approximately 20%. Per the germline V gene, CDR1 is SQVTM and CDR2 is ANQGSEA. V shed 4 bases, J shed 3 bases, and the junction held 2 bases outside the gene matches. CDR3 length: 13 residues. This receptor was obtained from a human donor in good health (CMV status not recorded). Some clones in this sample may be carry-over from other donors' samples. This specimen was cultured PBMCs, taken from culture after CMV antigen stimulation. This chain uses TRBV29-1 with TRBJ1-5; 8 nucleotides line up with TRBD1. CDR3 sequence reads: CSVGTGHNQPQHF. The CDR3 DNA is TGCAGCGTTGGGACAGGGCACAATCAGCCCCAGCATTTT.